A single sample is the source of the 29 T cell receptor beta chains below, sequenced in a study of blood T cell repertoires in COVID-19. The assay was immunoSEQ multiplex PCR, and TCRdb's table has in-frame clones only and misses some. The repertoire holds 250,000 to 350,000 clones, more than 80% seen once, with just under 6.5% in the top ten. The specimen sequenced was peripheral blood. The receptors were gathered from a woman in her fifties or sixties with COVID-19, enrolled during active disease.

The chain is built from TRBV6-5 and TRBJ1-2; D gene uncertain. V was shortened by 6 bases and J by 6 bases, with 11 bases between the two germline ends. The CDR3 consists of 12 residues. CDR1 and CDR2 (germline): MNHEY, SVGAGI. CDR3 protein: CASRQVLDGYTF. DNA of the CDR3: TGTGCCAGCAGACAAGTCTTGGATGGCTACACCTTC.

The genes are TRBV10-1 and TRBJ1-1; D gene unclear. Germline CDR1 is WNHNN and CDR2 is SYGVQD (reference sequence). Trimming took 3 bases from V and 0 from J, leaving 14 bases between them. CDR3 length: 16 amino acids. CDR3 amino acids: CASSENVYAMNTEAFF. CDR3 coding DNA: TGCGCCAGCAGTGAAAACGTCTACGCTATGAACACTGAAGCTTTCTTT.

The chain combines TRBV28 with TRBJ2-7; 11 nucleotides agree with TRBD1. Germline loops: CDR1 MDHEN, CDR2 SYDVKM. The CDR3 is 16 residues long. With V trimmed by 7 bases and J by 4 bases, 12 bases remained unmatched. The CDR3 loop is CASTPGGDRGSYEQYF. The CDR3 DNA sequence: TGTGCCAGCACCCCCGGCGGGGACAGGGGGAGTTACGAGCAGTACTTC.

This clone was seen only once. The V call is TRBV19, the J call TRBJ2-1; 7 positions agree with TRBD2. Germline assignment: CDR1 LNHDA and CDR2 SQIVND (reference sequence). The CDR3 extends over 14 amino acids. V was clipped by 5 bases and J by 4 bases; unmatched bases: 5. The DNA for the CDR3 is TGTGCCAGTAGTCTTGGGGGGGGTTACAATGAGCAGTTCTTC. It yields the protein CASSLGGGYNEQFF.

V and J are TRBV3-1 (or the pseudogene TRBV3-2) and TRBJ2-1; no clear D. V was shortened by 0 bases and J by 0 bases, with 9 bases between the two germline ends. The CDR3 sequence is 16 residues long. Germline CDR1 and CDR2: LGHDT and YNNKEL (reference sequence). CDR3 in DNA: TGTGCCAGCAGCCAAGATGCGGCGAACTCCTACAATGAGCAGTTCTTC. Its protein is CASSQDAANSYNEQFF.

The table lists this clone with a count of one. The chain combines TRBV7-2 with TRBJ2-5, with D tentatively TRBD1 (5 bases). Germline CDR1 SGHTA, CDR2 FQGNSA. Trimming shortened V by 5 bases and J by 5 bases, and 12 bases separated the two germline ends. The CDR3 is 13 residues long. Here the CDR3 reads CASSQGFGETQYF. The CDR3 nucleotides read TGTGCCAGCAGCCAGGGCTTTGGGGAGACCCAGTACTTC.

The genes are TRBV7-9 and TRBJ2-3; TRBD1 agrees at 11 bases. CDR1 and CDR2 from the germline V gene are SEHNR and FQNEAQ (reference sequence). Trimming cost V 1 base and J 6 bases; bases outside gene matches: 9. CDR3 length: 17 amino acids. The CDR3 spells CASSLEAWDRGGDTQYF. In DNA, the CDR3 is TGTGCCAGCAGCTTAGAAGCTTGGGACAGGGGGGGCGATACGCAGTATTTT. Based on the CDR3 plus reference TRBV7-9 and TRBJ2-3, the full variable domain is DTGVSQNPRHKITKRGQNVTFRCDPISEHNRLYWYRQTLGQGPEFLTYFQNEAQLEKSRLLSDRFSAERPKGSFSTLEIQRTEQGDSAMYLCASSLEAWDRGGDTQYFGPGTRLTVL.

V gene TRBV7-9 combines with J gene TRBJ2-7; 12 bases match TRBD1. Germline V gives CDR1 SEHNR, CDR2 FQNEAQ (reference sequence). Trimming at V came to 5 bases and at J to 4 bases, leaving 6 bases not matched to a gene. The CDR3 is 15 residues long. This CDR3 reads CASSRGTGGKYEQYF. DNA of the CDR3: TGTGCCAGCAGCCGCGGGACAGGGGGCAAATACGAGCAGTACTTC.

This chain links TRBV7-6 with TRBJ2-3, with 8 bases fitting TRBD2. The CDR3 sequence is 14 residues long. J lost 8 bases, V lost 7 bases, and 11 bases had no gene match. Germline values: CDR1 SGHVS, CDR2 FNYEAQ. CDR3 region: CASKPGLDNPTQYF. The CDR3 DNA sequence: TGTGCCAGCAAGCCGGGACTAGATAATCCTACGCAGTATTTT.

The chain uses TRBV4-1 and TRBJ1-1, with 7 bases lining up with TRBD1. Germline trimming cut 4 bases from V and 0 bases from J; bases unmatched to any gene: 5. The CDR3 totals 15 residues. Germline CDR1 MGHRA, CDR2 YSYEKL. The CDR3 sequence: CASSPTGTVNTEAFF. CDR3 bases: TGCGCCAGCAGCCCAACCGGGACAGTGAACACTGAAGCTTTCTTT.

In regard to this clone: An end of the junction differs from the germline gene, which may be a read error. The rearrangement links TRBV18 to TRBJ1-2; D perhaps matches TRBD1 (5 bases). The CDR3 loop spans 14 amino acids. CDR1 and CDR2 from the germline V gene are KGHSH and LQKENI. CDR3 loop: CASSSPARVYGYTF. CDR3 sequence (DNA): TGTGCCAGCTCATCACCGGCCAGGGTCTATGGCTACACCTTC.

This clone was picked up one time. The chain joins TRBV4-2 to TRBJ1-5; D perhaps matches TRBD1 (5 bases). Germline lookup yields CDR1 LGHNA and CDR2 YNFKEQ. Deletions cut 1 base from V and 3 bases from J, with 7 bases between. The CDR3 loop spans 14 amino acids. The CDR3 sequence: CASSQGRDNQPQHF. The CDR3, as DNA: TGTGCCAGCAGCCAAGGCAGGGACAATCAGCCCCAGCATTTT.

V usage is TRBV7-9 and J usage is TRBJ2-7, with TRBD1 identical over 9 bases. The CDR3 length is 16 residues. Germline V gene lookup returns CDR1 SEHNR and CDR2 FQNEAQ (reference sequence). After removal of 5 bases from V and 7 bases from J, the junction contained 15 bases not matched to a gene. The CDR3 bases are TGTGCCAGCAGCCAAACCTCCGGGACAGGGTTGAGGGAGCAGTACTTC. Translating gives CASSQTSGTGLREQYF.

The chain couples TRBV19 to TRBJ1-5; weak D call: TRBD1 (6 bases). The CDR3 length is 17 residues. The V gene's germline CDR1 is LNHDA and CDR2 SQIVND (reference sequence). Trimming took 5 bases from V and 0 from J, leaving 17 bases between them. CDR3 DNA: TGTGCCAGTAGTTCACTCACAGGGCGAGCTAGCAATCAGCCCCAGCATTTT. This codes for CASSSLTGRASNQPQHF.

This chain connects TRBV27 to TRBJ2-7, with 9 bases aligning to TRBD1. V shed 6 bases and J 4 bases; nucleotides not matched to a gene: 7. This CDR3 contains 14 residues. Germline assignment: CDR1 MNHEY and CDR2 SMNVEV (reference sequence). CDR3 DNA: TGTGCCAGCAGAGACCCGGGACAGGGTTACGAGCAGTACTTC. Amino acid sequence: CASRDPGQGYEQYF.

The CDR3 DNA is TGCGCCAGCAGCTTTTCGCCTGGTGGGAAGACTAGCGAGCAGTACTTC. This translates into CASSFSPGGKTSEQYF. This sequence joins TRBV5-1 and TRBJ2-7, with D possibly TRBD2 on 6 matching bases. CDR1 SGHRS and CDR2 YFSETQ come from the germline V gene. There are 16 residues in the CDR3. Trimming removed 2 bases from V and 6 bases from J, with 21 bases in between.

The rearrangement uses TRBV4-3 and TRBJ2-6; D perhaps matches TRBD1 (5 bases). Germline V CDR1 and CDR2: LGHNA, YSLEER. Between the trimmed V and J ends, which lost 0 bases and 0 bases, there was a span of 12 bases. The CDR3 is made up of 18 amino acids. DNA of the CDR3: TGCGCCAGCAGCCAAGAGCCAGGGTCGAGCTCTGGGGCCAACGTCCTGACTTTC. This encodes CASSQEPGSSSGANVLTF.

The chain links TRBV5-1 to TRBJ1-2, with a possible D match to TRBD1 (6 bases). The CDR3 is made up of 13 amino acids. The V end was cut by 0 bases, the J end by 5 bases, with 8 bases between. Germline V lookup: CDR1 SGHRS, CDR2 YFSETQ. The CDR3 loop is CASSLDRAYGYTF. CDR3 in DNA: TGCGCCAGCAGCTTGGACAGGGCTTATGGCTACACCTTC.

The chain uses TRBV2 and TRBJ2-1; 7 bases are shared with TRBD1. V dropped 2 bases and J dropped 4; count of bases not matched to a gene: 8. The CDR3 is 16 amino acids. Germline values: CDR1 SNHLY, CDR2 FYNNEI. The CDR3 DNA reads TGTGCCAGCAGTGAAAGCTCGGGACAGCTATACAATGAGCAGTTCTTC. It yields the protein CASSESSGQLYNEQFF.

This sequence joins TRBV29-1 and TRBJ1-4; 9 nucleotides align to TRBD1. Germline CDR1 is SQVTM and CDR2 is ANQGSEA. This CDR3 is 13 amino acids long. J lost 6 bases, V lost 5 bases, and 4 bases had no gene match. The CDR3 reads CSVRTGADEKLFF. CDR3 DNA sequence: TGCAGCGTTAGGACAGGGGCGGATGAAAAACTGTTTTTT.

This sequence joins TRBV9 and TRBJ1-4, with D hard to call. V was pared by 2 bases and J by 0 bases, with 5 bases between. The CDR3 runs to 14 residues. Looked up from germline, CDR1 is SGDLS and CDR2 is YYNGEE. The CDR3 DNA sequence: TGTGCCAGCAGCGTCGGGGCAACTAATGAAAAACTGTTTTTT. It encodes CASSVGATNEKLFF.

This chain uses TRBV7-9 with TRBJ2-1; 10 positions match TRBD2. This CDR3 is built from 16 residues. Germline loops: CDR1 SEHNR, CDR2 FQNEAQ (reference sequence). Unmatched junction bases numbered 7, after V lost 0 bases and J lost 8 bases. As DNA, the CDR3 is TGTGCCAGCAGCTTAGCCCTCAGCGGGAGGGCCTATGAGCAGTTCTTC. Its translation: CASSLALSGRAYEQFF.

CDR3 bases: TGCAGCGTTGAAAGTGACAAAAAGCATGGCTACACCTTC. Translating it yields CSVESDKKHGYTF. This chain links TRBV29-1 with TRBJ1-2, with no clear D. CDR1 and CDR2 (germline): SQVTM, ANQGSEA. V was pared by 2 bases and J by 6 bases, with 13 bases between. The CDR3 consists of 13 residues.

The chain joins TRBV27 to TRBJ2-1, with D possibly being TRBD2 (5 bases). CDR3 length: 12 residues. Germline CDR1 is MNHEY and CDR2 is SMNVEV (reference sequence). Trimming cost V 2 bases and J 10 bases, with 9 bases left between them. The CDR3 region is CASSLGSGEQFF. The CDR3, as DNA: TGTGCCAGCAGTTTAGGGTCGGGAGAGCAGTTCTTC.

The CDR3 DNA sequence: TGCGCCAGCAGCTTGGCTCGGGGTAGCGGGACCTACAATGAGCAGTTCTTC. This codes for CASSLARGSGTYNEQFF. The chain combines TRBV5-1 with TRBJ2-1; 8 bases line up with TRBD2. CDR1 and CDR2 from the germline V gene are SGHRS and YFSETQ. The CDR3 has 17 amino acids. V gave up 0 bases and J gave up 2 bases; unmatched junction bases: 7.

The CDR3 sequence is CASSPARNTDTQYF. In DNA, the CDR3 is TGTGCCAGCTCACCAGCCAGAAACACAGATACGCAGTATTTT. The chain carries TRBV18 and TRBJ2-3; D gene ambiguous. The germline V and J ends were trimmed by 2 bases and 2 bases, with 8 bases remaining between them. Germline V lookup: CDR1 KGHSH, CDR2 LQKENI. The CDR3 has 14 residues.

The chain carries TRBV19 and TRBJ2-3; 7 positions agree with TRBD2. Germline V gives CDR1 LNHDA, CDR2 SQIVND (reference sequence). The CDR3 covers 16 residues. J was trimmed by 2 bases and V by 3 bases; bases with no gene match: 8. This chain's CDR3 is CASSIFPGGSTDTQYF. In DNA form, the CDR3 reads TGTGCCAGTAGTATTTTCCCGGGAGGATCCACAGATACGCAGTATTTT.

This clone was seen just once. This chain connects TRBV7-9 to TRBJ1-2, with 7 bases that match TRBD1. Trimming cost V 4 bases and J 0 bases; bases outside gene matches: 11. Germline assignment: CDR1 SEHNR and CDR2 FQNEAQ (reference sequence). This CDR3 is 17 amino acids long. DNA for the CDR3: TGTGCCAGCAGCTCTACCGGGACAGTCGGATCTAACTATGGCTACACCTTC. Residues: CASSSTGTVGSNYGYTF.

The chain combines TRBV2 with TRBJ2-7; D may be TRBD2 (6 bases). Trimming left V 6 bases short and J 0 bases short, with 12 bases between. There are 14 residues in the CDR3. Germline CDR1 and CDR2: SNHLY and FYNNEI. Written as DNA, the CDR3 is TGTGCCAGCAGGGGCGGGGTTAGCTCCTACGAGCAGTACTTC. This translates into CASRGGVSSYEQYF.